Below are 12 T cell receptor beta chains sequenced from a single sample in a study of T cell responses to AZD1222 COVID-19 vaccine. Profiled with immunoSEQ multiplex PCR; TCRdb holds only in-frame clones, not every one. The sample lists 90,000 to 120,000 clones, roughly 90% occurring once. This specimen was peripheral blood, taken 28 days after the second AZD1222 dose. These receptors all come from an adult who received the AZD1222 COVID-19 vaccine.

V and J are TRBV19 and TRBJ1-3; D is ambiguous. V dropped 7 bases and J dropped 0 bases, with 16 bases sitting between them. CDR3 length equals 16 residues. CDR1 and CDR2 (germline): LNHDA, SQIVND (reference sequence). This chain's CDR3 is CASIRGRVFSGNTIYF. CDR3 in DNA: TGTGCCAGTATCCGCGGACGGGTTTTCTCTGGAAACACCATATATTTT. The full variable domain, rest sourced from reference TRBV19 and TRBJ1-3, is DGGITQSPKYLFRKEGQNVTLSCEQNLNHDAMYWYRQDPGQGLRLIYYSQIVNDFQKGDIAEGYSVSREKKESFPLTVTSAQKNPTAFYLCASIRGRVFSGNTIYFGEGSWLTVV.

The chain couples TRBV5-1 to TRBJ2-1; 7 nucleotides align to TRBD2. The CDR3 sequence is 16 residues long. CDR1 is SGHRS and CDR2 is YFSETQ in the germline V gene. With 0 bases clipped from V and 12 bases from J, the junction kept 15 bases outside the gene matches. This chain's CDR3 is CASSLGDTTGGSGQFF. DNA for the CDR3: TGCGCCAGCAGCTTGGGGGATACGACCGGCGGGAGTGGGCAGTTCTTC.

J is TRBJ1-1 and V is TRBV6-2 or TRBV6-3; tentatively, D is TRBD1 (6 bases). The CDR3 contains 14 residues. The germline CDR1 and CDR2 sequences are MNHEY and SVGEGT. Trimming shortened V by 4 bases and J by 2 bases, and 11 bases separated the two germline ends. The DNA of the CDR3 is TGTGCCAGCAGTTTGACAGGACAAAACACTGAAGCTTTCTTT. Translating gives CASSLTGQNTEAFF.

The chain combines TRBV2 with TRBJ1-6, with 8 bases matching TRBD1. CDR1 and CDR2 (germline): SNHLY, FYNNEI. This CDR3 has 17 residues. The V gene end was trimmed by 3 bases and the J gene end by 5 bases; junction bases not matched to a gene: 9. CDR3 loop: CASSDAGGGIDNSPLHF. The CDR3 bases are TGTGCCAGCAGTGATGCAGGGGGCGGTATCGATAATTCACCCCTCCACTTT.

CDR3 sequence (DNA): TGTGCCAGCACCCTAACATTCTCTGGGGCCAACGTCCTGACTTTC. Its protein product is CASTLTFSGANVLTF. This chain uses TRBV6-5 with TRBJ2-6; D not certain. Germline values: CDR1 MNHEY, CDR2 SVGAGI. CDR3 length: 15 amino acids. Trimming pared 7 bases from V and 0 bases from J, leaving 10 bases between.

The chain combines TRBV20-1 with TRBJ2-7, with D maybe TRBD2 (7 bases). V was cut by 3 bases and J by 0 bases, with 12 bases left in between. The germline V gene encodes CDR1 DFQATT and CDR2 SNEGSKA (reference sequence). The CDR3 runs 14 residues. CDR3 amino acids: CSASSAGASYEQYF. The CDR3, as DNA: TGCAGTGCTAGTTCGGCGGGGGCCTCCTACGAGCAGTACTTC.

The rearrangement uses TRBV7-9 and TRBJ2-7; 8 bases match TRBD1. Germline V gene sequence: CDR1 SEHNR, CDR2 FQNEAQ (reference sequence). The ends lost 5 bases at V and 6 bases at J; junction bases unmatched: 18. This CDR3 region has 17 residues. As DNA, the CDR3 is TGTGCCAGCAGCCCCTCTGCCGGACAGGGTCACGAATCCGAGCAGTACTTC. This sequence encodes CASSPSAGQGHESEQYF.

The chain couples TRBV14 to TRBJ1-1, with unresolved D. CDR1 and CDR2 from the germline V gene are SGHDN and FVKESK. Deletions cut 0 bases from V and 1 base from J, with 6 bases between. The CDR3 is 14 amino acids. The CDR3 loop reads CASSQDLANTEAFF. The DNA for the CDR3 is TGTGCCAGCAGCCAAGATCTTGCGAACACTGAAGCTTTCTTT. The entire variable domain, with the rest obtained from reference TRBV14 and TRBJ1-1, is as follows: EAGVTQFPSHSVIEKGQTVTLRCDPISGHDNLYWYRRVMGKEIKFLLHFVKESKQDESGMPNNRFLAERTGGTYSTLKVQPAELEDSGVYFCASSQDLANTEAFFGQGTRLTVV.

The chain uses TRBV19 and TRBJ1-4; D is uncertain. CDR3 length: 13 amino acids. V gave up 5 bases and J gave up 7 bases, with 11 bases separating them. The germline V gene encodes CDR1 LNHDA and CDR2 SQIVND (reference sequence). CDR3 coding DNA: TGTGCCAGTAGTTTGCTCAAAGGTGAAAAACTGTTTTTT. Residues: CASSLLKGEKLFF.

This chain joins TRBV19 and TRBJ2-4; D perhaps matches TRBD2 (6 bases). This CDR3 has 16 residues. Trimming left V 0 bases short and J 2 bases short, with 11 bases between. Germline lookup yields CDR1 LNHDA and CDR2 SQIVND (reference sequence). The CDR3, as DNA: TGTGCCAGTAGTATAGAGTCCGGGAGATCCAAAAACATTCAGTACTTC. Translated: CASSIESGRSKNIQYF.

The chain couples TRBV28 to TRBJ1-1; tentative D call: TRBD1 (5 bases). The V and J ends lost 6 bases and 1 base respectively, with 24 bases between them. Germline V gene lookup returns CDR1 MDHEN and CDR2 SYDVKM. The CDR3 has 18 residues. CDR3 sequence reads: CASSKQGWWRVGNTEAFF. The CDR3 DNA reads as TGTGCCAGCAGCAAGCAGGGATGGTGGCGCGTTGGGAACACTGAAGCTTTCTTT.

The rearrangement uses TRBV28 and TRBJ1-1; unclear D gene. The CDR3 totals 14 residues. Germline assignment: CDR1 MDHEN and CDR2 SYDVKM. V gave up 3 bases and J gave up 6 bases, with 14 bases separating them. This chain's CDR3 is CASSLAGQRAEAFF. CDR3 nucleotides: TGTGCCAGCAGTTTGGCGGGCCAAAGGGCTGAAGCTTTCTTT.